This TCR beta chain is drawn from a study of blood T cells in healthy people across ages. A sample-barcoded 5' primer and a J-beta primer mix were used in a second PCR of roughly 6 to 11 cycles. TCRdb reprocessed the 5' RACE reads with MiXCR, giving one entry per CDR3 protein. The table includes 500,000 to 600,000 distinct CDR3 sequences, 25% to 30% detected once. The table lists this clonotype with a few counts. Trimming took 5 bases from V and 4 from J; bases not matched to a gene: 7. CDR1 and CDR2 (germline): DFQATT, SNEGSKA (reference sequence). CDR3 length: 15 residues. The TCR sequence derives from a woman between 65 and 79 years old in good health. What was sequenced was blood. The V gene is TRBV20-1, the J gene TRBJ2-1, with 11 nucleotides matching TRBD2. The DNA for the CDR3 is TGCAGTGCTTTAGCGGGGGGGCTTATGTACAATGAGCAGTTCTTC. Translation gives CSALAGGLMYNEQFF.